A single sample is the source of the 17 T cell receptor beta chains below, sequenced in a study of T cell clonotyping in hematopoietic cell transplantation. The time point: recipient sample about 28 days before transplant, after cytoreduction. Sequencing used immunoSEQ multiplex PCR; TCRdb keeps in-frame clones, though not all of them. In the table there are around 24,000 clones, roughly 88% of which are singletons. This material consisted of peripheral blood mononuclear cells, taken before stem cell transplant. Every receptor here comes from an older woman with acute myeloid leukemia. Some clones in this sample may be carry-over from other donors' samples.

The V and J genes are TRBV28 and TRBJ2-1; TRBD1 might be the D (6 bases). With 6 bases removed from V and 7 bases from J, the gap between germline ends came to 16 bases. Germline V CDR1 and CDR2: MDHEN, SYDVKM. There are 14 residues in the CDR3. The CDR3 loop reads CASRSAGDRNEQFF. The DNA of the CDR3 is TGTGCCAGCAGGTCCGCAGGGGACCGGAATGAGCAGTTCTTC. The variable domain in full, completed from reference TRBV28 and TRBJ2-1, reads DVKVTQSSRYLVKRTGEKVFLECVQDMDHENMFWYRQDPGLGLRLIYFSYDVKMKEKGDIPEGYSVSREKKERFSLILESASTNQTSMYLCASRSAGDRNEQFFGPGTRLTVL.

This rearrangement joins TRBV4-2 to TRBJ2-7; weak D call: TRBD1 (6 bases). This CDR3 has 19 amino acids. V was pared by 2 bases and J by 0 bases, with 23 bases between. The germline CDR1 and CDR2 sequences are LGHNA and YNFKEQ. This CDR3 is CASSQSNRDPRGGSYEQYF. The CDR3 DNA is TGTGCCAGCAGCCAATCAAACCGGGACCCCAGAGGGGGCTCCTACGAGCAGTACTTC.

This sequence joins TRBV7-2 and TRBJ1-4; no reliable D call. CDR1 is SGHTA and CDR2 is FQGNSA in the germline V gene. This CDR3 has 13 residues. Trimming stripped 5 bases from V and 7 bases from J, with 11 bases between. The CDR3 region is CASSRVAPEKLFF. The CDR3 DNA reads TGTGCCAGCAGCCGAGTGGCACCTGAAAAACTGTTTTTT.

This chain joins TRBV6-5 and TRBJ2-1; D might be TRBD2 (5 bases). The CDR3 covers 15 residues. The germline V gene encodes CDR1 MNHEY and CDR2 SVGAGI. Between the trimmed V and J ends, which lost 2 bases and 0 bases, there was a span of 8 bases. CDR3 nucleotide sequence: TGTGCCAGCAGTTACGAGCGGTTCTCCTACAATGAGCAGTTCTTC. It yields the protein CASSYERFSYNEQFF.

The rearrangement links TRBV5-1 to TRBJ1-5; D gene ambiguous. The CDR3 spans 13 residues. V was pared by 0 bases and J by 9 bases, with 10 bases between. Germline V lookup: CDR1 SGHRS, CDR2 YFSETQ. This CDR3 is CASSLDGERPQHF. In DNA form, the CDR3 reads TGCGCCAGCAGCTTGGACGGAGAGAGGCCCCAGCATTTT.

The chain links TRBV11-3 to TRBJ2-7, with 12 bases lining up with TRBD2. There are 17 residues in the CDR3. Germline assignment: CDR1 SGHNT and CDR2 YENEEA. V dropped 4 bases and J dropped 0; count of bases not matched to a gene: 7. This CDR3 is CASSSATSGGDSYEQYF. The CDR3 DNA is TGTGCCAGCAGCTCCGCGACTAGCGGGGGAGACTCCTACGAGCAGTACTTC.

J is TRBJ2-2 and V is TRBV5-1; a weak D match, TRBD2 (5 bases). Germline lookup yields CDR1 SGHRS and CDR2 YFSETQ. There are 15 residues in the CDR3. V lost 7 bases and J lost 4, with 17 bases in between. CDR3 in amino acids: CASCEGTSGTGELFF. Here the CDR3 DNA reads TGCGCCAGCTGCGAGGGCACATCGGGCACCGGGGAGCTGTTTTTT.

The chain carries TRBV25-1 and TRBJ1-2; no firm D call. The CDR3 contains 15 residues. V lost 3 bases, J lost 5 bases, and 16 bases lay in between. Germline CDR1 is MGHDK and CDR2 is SYGVNS. The CDR3 sequence is CASSETGRDHYGYTF. The CDR3, as DNA: TGTGCCAGCAGTGAGACCGGGAGAGACCATTATGGCTACACCTTC.

This clone was observed once. The gene calls are TRBV11-1 and TRBJ2-7, with 7 bases fitting TRBD1. Germline assignment: CDR1 SGHAT and CDR2 FQDESV (reference sequence). V shed 4 bases, J shed 5 bases, and the junction held 11 bases outside the gene matches. This CDR3 has 15 amino acids. The CDR3 DNA follows: TGTGCCAGCAGCTCCCGACAGGGCGGTTTCCACGAGCAGTACTTC. The encoded protein is CASSSRQGGFHEQYF.

This chain links TRBV11-3 with TRBJ2-3; D is uncertain. Trimming stripped 5 bases from V and 3 bases from J, with 12 bases between. The CDR3 is 14 amino acids. The germline gives CDR1 SGHNT, CDR2 YENEEA. The CDR3 reads CASSASSSTDTQYF. The CDR3 DNA reads as TGTGCCAGCAGCGCTTCCAGTAGTACAGATACGCAGTATTTT.

The CDR3 region is CASTLGQGRGNTEAFF. CDR3 DNA sequence: TGTGCCAGCACCCTCGGACAGGGTCGTGGGAACACTGAAGCTTTCTTT. The chain carries TRBV11-2 and TRBJ1-1, with 8 bases aligning to TRBD1. In germline, CDR1 is SGHAT, CDR2 FQNNGV. The CDR3 spans 16 residues. The ends lost 7 bases at V and 1 base at J; junction bases unmatched: 11.

The chain joins TRBV27 to TRBJ2-7, with D tentatively TRBD2 (7 bases). Trimming pared 6 bases from V and 1 base from J, leaving 16 bases between. The CDR3 is 15 amino acids. CDR1 and CDR2 (germline): MNHEY, SMNVEV (reference sequence). The CDR3: CASSRGDKGSYEQYF. The CDR3 DNA is TGTGCCAGCAGCCGGGGGGACAAAGGATCCTACGAGCAGTACTTC.

The rearrangement joins TRBV6-4 to TRBJ2-2; possibly TRBD2 for D (6 bases). Germline V gene lookup returns CDR1 MRHNA and CDR2 SNTAGT. V was trimmed by 6 bases and J by 5 bases, leaving 19 bases between them. This CDR3 region has 16 residues. CDR3 DNA: TGTGCCAGCAGCACAATCGCCGGGGCGGGAACCGGGGAGCTGTTTTTT. It yields the protein CASSTIAGAGTGELFF.

This clone was counted only a few times. This chain uses TRBV6-4 with TRBJ2-1; possible D gene TRBD2, 7 bases. V was shortened by 6 bases and J by 7 bases, with 19 bases between the two germline ends. Germline CDR1 reads MRHNA; CDR2 reads SNTAGT. The CDR3 has 15 amino acids. CDR3 sequence: CASSLRGGAGNEQFF. CDR3 DNA: TGTGCCAGCAGCCTCAGAGGGGGGGCCGGGAATGAGCAGTTCTTC.

This sequence joins TRBV11-1 and TRBJ1-1; the D is unclear. Trimming left V 4 bases short and J 1 base short, with 10 bases between. Germline assignment: CDR1 SGHAT and CDR2 FQDESV (reference sequence). CDR3 length: 14 amino acids. The CDR3 reads CASSSPRGNTEAFF. DNA for the CDR3: TGTGCCAGCAGCTCCCCTCGGGGGAACACTGAAGCTTTCTTT.

The chain recombines TRBV6-1 with TRBJ1-1; D gene unclear. Trimming took off 2 bases at V and 3 bases at J, with 13 bases between the two ends. Looked up from germline, CDR1 is MNHNS and CDR2 is SASEGT. CDR3 length: 15 amino acids. In DNA form, the CDR3 reads TGTGCCAGCAGTGAACCGTTCGGGGAAGACACTGAAGCTTTCTTT. Its protein is CASSEPFGEDTEAFF.

V and J are TRBV29-1 and TRBJ2-1; no reliable D call. Germline loops: CDR1 SQVTM, CDR2 ANQGSEA. Trimming took 7 bases from V and 3 from J, leaving 19 bases between them. The CDR3 length is 15 residues. This CDR3 is CSASGRRTVYNEQFF. CDR3 DNA sequence: TGCAGCGCCTCGGGTAGACGGACCGTCTACAATGAGCAGTTCTTC.